This TCR beta chain appears in the sequencing data of a study of T cell responses to AZD1222 COVID-19 vaccine. Profiled with immunoSEQ multiplex PCR; TCRdb holds only in-frame clones, not every one. The sample consists of 150,000 to 200,000 clones, 90% of them appearing once. Study conclusions and caveats: Across spike, vaccine-associated CD4 TCRs were found, dominant at 160-218 and 743-854. Mostly white British, mostly female donors; authors suggested clonal diversity may be underestimated. Baseline serostatus was positive in only a handful of AZD1222 recipients.

Comment on this clone: The antigen remains undetermined.

The CDR3 is 13 amino acids. Germline V gives CDR1 MNHEY, CDR2 SVGEGT. With 5 bases removed from V and 5 bases from J, the gap between germline ends came to 12 bases. Sequencing used peripheral blood, obtained 28 days after the second AZD1222 dose. The genes are TRBV6-2 or TRBV6-3 and TRBJ1-2; a weak D match, TRBD1 (6 bases). This receptor was obtained from an adult who received the AZD1222 COVID-19 vaccine. This chain's CDR3 is CASSTNRDYGYTF. In nucleotides, the CDR3 is TGTGCCAGCAGTACAAACAGGGATTATGGCTACACCTTC.